This T cell receptor beta chain was observed in a study of ipilimumab plus nivolumab after autologous stem cell transplantation. About the study: Patients received a median of roughly 5 ipilimumab and roughly eight nivolumab doses.

The data were produced by immunoSEQ multiplex PCR, yet TCRdb's version contains in-frame clones alone and is incomplete. The sample records tens of thousands of clones, around 83% being singletons. Checkpoint therapy with ipilimumab 1 mg/kg began 14 to 28 days after transplant. Patients received nivolumab 3 mg/kg at weeks 1, 4, 7, 10, then fortnightly to week 26. V lost 0 bases, J lost 6 bases, and 13 bases lay in between. Germline CDR1 is SGHVS and CDR2 is FQNEAQ. CDR3 length: 15 residues. This clone has a handful of counts. The TCR was taken from a male donor with diffuse large B-cell lymphoma. The V call is TRBV7-8, the J call TRBJ2-3; D may be TRBD1 or TRBD2 (6 bases each). Specimen: PBMCs, collected in a trial of ipilimumab plus nivolumab as post-transplant consolidation. The DNA for the CDR3 is TGTGCCAGCAGCTTAGCGTGGCAGGGGAGGGATACGCAGTATTTT. This encodes CASSLAWQGRDTQYF.